A selection of T cell receptor beta chains follows, all from one sample in a study of OX40 agonist ivuxolimab in advanced cancers. Produced via immunoSEQ multiplex PCR; TCRdb's table is partial and in-frame only. The sample contains about 60,000 clones, about 90% of which appear only once. The sequencing here drew on CD4+ or CD8+ T cells sorted from blood, taken in a trial of the OX40 agonist ivuxolimab. Receptor source: an adult with an advanced solid tumor such as melanoma, head and neck, liver or kidney cancer. Each CDR3 is given with its conserved first and last residue. The order of the fields is J gene, D gene, clone size, V gene, CDR3 length, CDR3 DNA, CDR3 protein. A D gene is named only where the DNA matches it firmly. The size of a clone is reported for some rows only, either as once, few or many, or as a class for expanded clones.

j_call: TRBJ2-7
d_call: .
clone_size: .
v_call: TRBV28
cdr3_length: 11
cdr3_nt: TGTGCCAGCAGTAACCACTACGAGCAGTACTTC
cdr3_aa: CASSNHYEQYF

j_call: TRBJ2-3
d_call: TRBD2
clone_size: .
v_call: TRBV6-6
cdr3_length: 15
cdr3_nt: TGTGCCAGCATCCGGACTAGCGGGGGCACAGATACGCAGTATTTT
cdr3_aa: CASIRTSGGTDTQYF

j_call: TRBJ1-5
d_call: .
clone_size: .
v_call: TRBV23-1
cdr3_length: 15
cdr3_nt: TGCGCCCAAGGGCAGGGGTTTATTGGCAATCAGCCCCAGCATTTT
cdr3_aa: CAQGQGFIGNQPQHF

j_call: TRBJ1-3
d_call: .
clone_size: .
v_call: TRBV30
cdr3_length: 16
cdr3_nt: TGTGCCTGGAGTGTGAAAGCCCTAAGCTCTGGAAACACCATATATTTT
cdr3_aa: CAWSVKALSSGNTIYF

j_call: TRBJ1-1
d_call: .
clone_size: few
v_call: TRBV13
cdr3_length: 16
cdr3_nt: TGTGCCAGCAGCTCCGGGGCTCTAATACCGAACACTGAAGCTTTCTTT
cdr3_aa: CASSSGALIPNTEAFF

j_call: TRBJ2-1
d_call: .
clone_size: .
v_call: TRBV7-9
cdr3_length: 16
cdr3_nt: TGTGCCAGCAGCTCCCGACTAAGCGGCTCCTACAATGAGCAGTTCTTC
cdr3_aa: CASSSRLSGSYNEQFF

j_call: TRBJ2-3
d_call: .
clone_size: .
v_call: TRBV19
cdr3_length: 15
cdr3_nt: TGTGCCAGTACCCCTAACAGGAGAAATACAGATACGCAGTATTTT
cdr3_aa: CASTPNRRNTDTQYF

j_call: TRBJ1-1
d_call: .
clone_size: .
v_call: TRBV19
cdr3_length: 17
cdr3_nt: TGTGCCAGTAGTAGATATATCTTTGGCGGGGTGCGGGCTGAAGCTTTCTTT
cdr3_aa: CASSRYIFGGVRAEAFF

j_call: TRBJ2-3
d_call: .
clone_size: .
v_call: TRBV7-3
cdr3_length: 15
cdr3_nt: TGTGCCAGCAGCCCCATGGGGACGAGCACAGATACGCAGTATTTT
cdr3_aa: CASSPMGTSTDTQYF

j_call: TRBJ1-4
d_call: TRBD1
clone_size: .
v_call: TRBV30
cdr3_length: 13
cdr3_nt: TGTGCCTGGAGTACACAGGGGGCTGAAAAACTGTTTTTT
cdr3_aa: CAWSTQGAEKLFF

j_call: TRBJ2-7
d_call: TRBD2
clone_size: .
v_call: TRBV5-1
cdr3_length: 20
cdr3_nt: TGCGCCAGCAGCTTAACGCCTACGGGAGGAGCGGAGGGAAGCTCCTACGAGCAGTACTTC
cdr3_aa: CASSLTPTGGAEGSSYEQYF

j_call: TRBJ2-2
d_call: TRBD2
clone_size: .
v_call: TRBV9
cdr3_length: 14
cdr3_nt: TGTGCCAGCAGAGCGGGAGGCTCCACCGGGGAGCTGTTTTTT
cdr3_aa: CASRAGGSTGELFF

j_call: TRBJ1-2
d_call: TRBD1
clone_size: .
v_call: TRBV29-1
cdr3_length: 11
cdr3_nt: TGCAGCGGGACAGGGGTGGAAGGCTACACCTTC
cdr3_aa: CSGTGVEGYTF

j_call: TRBJ1-2
d_call: TRBD1
clone_size: .
v_call: TRBV5-5
cdr3_length: 15
cdr3_nt: TGTGCCAGCAGCTTGGATCCCGGGACAGCCTATGGCTACACCTTC
cdr3_aa: CASSLDPGTAYGYTF

j_call: TRBJ2-2
d_call: .
clone_size: once
v_call: TRBV7-3
cdr3_length: 14
cdr3_nt: TGTGCCAGCGCGCCCGGGCGTAACACCGGGGAGCTGTTTTTT
cdr3_aa: CASAPGRNTGELFF

j_call: TRBJ2-3
d_call: .
clone_size: .
v_call: TRBV29-1
cdr3_length: 12
cdr3_nt: TGCAGCGCAACAGTTTTCACAGATACGCAGTATTTT
cdr3_aa: CSATVFTDTQYF

j_call: TRBJ1-5
d_call: .
clone_size: .
v_call: TRBV29-1
cdr3_length: 14
cdr3_nt: TGCGCAGCGGAGAGGGTTAAAGGGGATCAGCCCCAGCATTTT
cdr3_aa: CAAERVKGDQPQHF

j_call: TRBJ2-3
d_call: .
clone_size: once
v_call: TRBV5-1
cdr3_length: 16
cdr3_nt: TGCGCCAGCAGCTTGGCCGGTGGGGCAGGCACAGATACGCAGTATTTT
cdr3_aa: CASSLAGGAGTDTQYF

j_call: TRBJ2-3
d_call: TRBD1
clone_size: .
v_call: TRBV7-3
cdr3_length: 18
cdr3_nt: TGTGCCAGCAGCTTAACCGGACAGGGGGTTTCGAGCACAGATACGCAGTATTTT
cdr3_aa: CASSLTGQGVSSTDTQYF

j_call: TRBJ2-7
d_call: .
clone_size: .
v_call: TRBV5-1
cdr3_length: 15
cdr3_nt: TGCGCCAGCTCGCCGAGGCCTTACAGCTCCTACGAGCAGTACTTC
cdr3_aa: CASSPRPYSSYEQYF

j_call: TRBJ2-3
d_call: .
clone_size: few
v_call: TRBV19
cdr3_length: 15
cdr3_nt: TGTGCCAGTAGTGCCCCTAGGGTAGGAATAGATACGCAGTATTTT
cdr3_aa: CASSAPRVGIDTQYF

j_call: TRBJ2-3
d_call: TRBD1
clone_size: .
v_call: TRBV7-2
cdr3_length: 15
cdr3_nt: TGTGCCAGCAGCATAAGACAGGGGAGCACAGATACGCAGTATTTT
cdr3_aa: CASSIRQGSTDTQYF

j_call: TRBJ1-2
d_call: TRBD1
clone_size: .
v_call: TRBV7-9
cdr3_length: 17
cdr3_nt: TGTGCCAGCAGCTTACCGGGACAGGGGGCGCTTGGCTATGGCTACACCTTC
cdr3_aa: CASSLPGQGALGYGYTF

j_call: TRBJ2-5
d_call: TRBD1
clone_size: once
v_call: TRBV6-5
cdr3_length: 14
cdr3_nt: TGTGCCAGCAGCCCGAGCGACAGGGAAGAGACCCAGTACTTC
cdr3_aa: CASSPSDREETQYF

j_call: TRBJ2-1
d_call: .
clone_size: .
v_call: TRBV4-3
cdr3_length: 12
cdr3_nt: TGCGCCAGCAGCCAAGATGCGAATGAGCAGTTCTTC
cdr3_aa: CASSQDANEQFF

j_call: TRBJ2-7
d_call: .
clone_size: .
v_call: TRBV10-3
cdr3_length: 13
cdr3_nt: TGTGCCATCAGGGGCAGGAAAAGCTACGAGCAGTACTTC
cdr3_aa: CAIRGRKSYEQYF

j_call: TRBJ1-1
d_call: .
clone_size: once
v_call: TRBV20-1
cdr3_length: 10
cdr3_nt: .
cdr3_aa: CSAWGGGTFF

j_call: TRBJ1-5
d_call: .
clone_size: .
v_call: TRBV30
cdr3_length: 15
cdr3_nt: TGTGCCTGGAGTGGGGGGGTAGGTGGCAATCAGCCCCAGCATTTT
cdr3_aa: CAWSGGVGGNQPQHF

j_call: TRBJ1-5
d_call: .
clone_size: .
v_call: TRBV4-2
cdr3_length: 13
cdr3_nt: TGTGCCAGCAGCCCTGACGGTGGTCAGCCCCAGCATTTT
cdr3_aa: CASSPDGGQPQHF

j_call: TRBJ1-2
d_call: TRBD1
clone_size: .
v_call: TRBV6-5
cdr3_length: 14
cdr3_nt: TGTGCCAGCAGTACACAGGGGAACCTCTATGGCTACACCTTC
cdr3_aa: CASSTQGNLYGYTF

j_call: TRBJ2-3
d_call: .
clone_size: .
v_call: TRBV7-3
cdr3_length: 15
cdr3_nt: TGTGCCAGCAGCTTAGGCCGGGTTCGCACAGATACGCAGTATTTT
cdr3_aa: CASSLGRVRTDTQYF

j_call: TRBJ1-2
d_call: .
clone_size: .
v_call: TRBV19
cdr3_length: 12
cdr3_nt: TGTGCCAGTAACCGCGTGGGCCGGGGCTACACCTTC
cdr3_aa: CASNRVGRGYTF

j_call: TRBJ1-5
d_call: .
clone_size: .
v_call: TRBV7-3
cdr3_length: 13
cdr3_nt: TGTGCCAGCGCCCCCAGGGGAAATCAGCCCCAGCATTTT
cdr3_aa: CASAPRGNQPQHF

j_call: TRBJ1-4
d_call: TRBD1
clone_size: .
v_call: TRBV18
cdr3_length: 16
cdr3_nt: TGTGCCAGCTCACCTTCCGGACAGGGTGGTTCGTGGAAACTGTTTTTT
cdr3_aa: CASSPSGQGGSWKLFF

j_call: TRBJ2-7
d_call: TRBD2
clone_size: .
v_call: TRBV4-1
cdr3_length: 17
cdr3_nt: TGCGCCAGCAGCCAAGCGGCGGGACTACATAGGGGTGACGAGCAGTACTTC
cdr3_aa: CASSQAAGLHRGDEQYF

j_call: TRBJ2-2
d_call: .
clone_size: .
v_call: TRBV11-3
cdr3_length: 14
cdr3_nt: TGTGCCAGCAGCGAGGGGCAGAACACCGGGGAGCTGTTTTTT
cdr3_aa: CASSEGQNTGELFF

j_call: TRBJ2-7
d_call: .
clone_size: .
v_call: TRBV7-2
cdr3_length: 13
cdr3_nt: TGTGCCAGCAGCCCCGGTCCTGCCGGTGAGCAGTACTTC
cdr3_aa: CASSPGPAGEQYF

j_call: TRBJ1-5
d_call: .
clone_size: once
v_call: TRBV19
cdr3_length: 12
cdr3_nt: TGTGCCAGTAGTATGGGGCAGGGGCCCCAGCATTTT
cdr3_aa: CASSMGQGPQHF

j_call: TRBJ2-7
d_call: TRBD2
clone_size: .
v_call: TRBV28
cdr3_length: 14
cdr3_nt: TGTGCCAGCACCCAGCGGGAGGCCTTCTACGAGCAGTACTTC
cdr3_aa: CASTQREAFYEQYF

j_call: TRBJ2-2
d_call: .
clone_size: .
v_call: TRBV28
cdr3_length: 17
cdr3_nt: TGTGCCAGCAGCCCAGGGCGGAGGGGGCGAAACACCGGGGAGCTGTTTTTT
cdr3_aa: CASSPGRRGRNTGELFF

j_call: TRBJ2-5
d_call: .
clone_size: .
v_call: TRBV10-1
cdr3_length: 14
cdr3_nt: TGCGCCAGCAGTGAGTCGGGACGCCAAGAGACCCAGTACTTC
cdr3_aa: CASSESGRQETQYF

j_call: TRBJ1-4
d_call: .
clone_size: .
v_call: TRBV5-1
cdr3_length: 13
cdr3_nt: TGCGCCAGCAGCCCGCGAGCTGGAGAAAAACTGTTTTTT
cdr3_aa: CASSPRAGEKLFF

j_call: TRBJ2-7
d_call: .
clone_size: .
v_call: TRBV19
cdr3_length: 13
cdr3_nt: TGTGCCAGTAGTATCTCACGGTCTGGCGAGCAGTACTTC
cdr3_aa: CASSISRSGEQYF

j_call: TRBJ2-1
d_call: .
clone_size: .
v_call: TRBV7-2
cdr3_length: 11
cdr3_nt: TGTGCCAGCAGGGGGGGAGTCGAGCAGTTCTTC
cdr3_aa: CASRGGVEQFF

j_call: TRBJ2-7
d_call: .
clone_size: .
v_call: TRBV15
cdr3_length: 14
cdr3_nt: TGTGCCACCAGCAGAGAAGGACGGACCTACGAGCAGTACTTC
cdr3_aa: CATSREGRTYEQYF

j_call: TRBJ1-1
d_call: .
clone_size: .
v_call: TRBV7-9
cdr3_length: 13
cdr3_nt: TGTGCCAGCAGCCAAAACAGGGAAACTGAAGCTTTCTTT
cdr3_aa: CASSQNRETEAFF

j_call: TRBJ2-7
d_call: TRBD2
clone_size: .
v_call: TRBV5-5
cdr3_length: 15
cdr3_nt: TGTGCCAGCAGCGCCCAGGCGGGAGAAACCTACGAGCAGTACTTC
cdr3_aa: CASSAQAGETYEQYF

j_call: TRBJ2-7
d_call: TRBD2
clone_size: .
v_call: TRBV5-1
cdr3_length: 16
cdr3_nt: TGCGCCAGCAGCCCCTTTAGCGGGAGCCCCCCAGCCGAGCAGTACTTC
cdr3_aa: CASSPFSGSPPAEQYF

j_call: TRBJ2-5
d_call: .
clone_size: .
v_call: TRBV7-9
cdr3_length: 13
cdr3_nt: TGTGCCAGCAGCTCCCTGGTCCAAGAGACCCAGTACTTC
cdr3_aa: CASSSLVQETQYF

j_call: TRBJ2-1
d_call: TRBD1
clone_size: .
v_call: TRBV11-1
cdr3_length: 16
cdr3_nt: TGTGCCAGCAGCTTTGGGGACAGGGGGCACTACAATGAGCAGTTCTTC
cdr3_aa: CASSFGDRGHYNEQFF

j_call: TRBJ2-5
d_call: TRBD1
clone_size: .
v_call: TRBV11-3
cdr3_length: 14
cdr3_nt: TGTGCCAGCAGACAAGGGACAGGCGGATCGACCCAGTACTTC
cdr3_aa: CASRQGTGGSTQYF

j_call: TRBJ2-7
d_call: .
clone_size: .
v_call: TRBV5-1
cdr3_length: 13
cdr3_nt: TGCGCCAGCAGCTTAAGCTTTTCCTACGAGCAGTACTTC
cdr3_aa: CASSLSFSYEQYF

j_call: TRBJ1-1
d_call: .
clone_size: .
v_call: TRBV5-1
cdr3_length: 15
cdr3_nt: TGCGCCAGCAGCTTGGTTCCGGGGACGGTCACTGAAGCTTTCTTT
cdr3_aa: CASSLVPGTVTEAFF

j_call: TRBJ2-7
d_call: .
clone_size: .
v_call: TRBV7-9
cdr3_length: 13
cdr3_nt: TGTGCCAGCAGCTTAGCGAGACAGGAACGCCAGTACTTC
cdr3_aa: CASSLARQERQYF

j_call: TRBJ2-7
d_call: .
clone_size: .
v_call: TRBV28
cdr3_length: 15
cdr3_nt: TGTGCCAGTGAAGCCCACGAGCGGAGCTCCTACGAGCAGTACTTC
cdr3_aa: CASEAHERSSYEQYF